The 21 T cell receptor beta chains listed next were all sequenced from one sample in a study of shared clonotypes between healthy human individuals. Naive CD8 cells comprised CD45RO-negative, CCR7-positively selected cells, excluding terminally differentiated effector memory CD45RA+ cells. TCRdb keeps only in-frame clones here, not all; method: immunoSEQ multiplex PCR. This sample has millions of clones, with roughly 95% found just once. The sequenced sample consisted of naive CD8+ T cells sorted from blood. All receptors come from a man between 18 and 29 years old in good health.

The chain is built from TRBV7-2 and TRBJ2-7; D is unclear. This CDR3 spans 13 amino acids. The ends were cut back, 0 bases at V and 6 bases at J, with 9 bases in the middle. Germline V lookup: CDR1 SGHTA, CDR2 FQGNSA. The CDR3 nucleotides are TGTGCCAGCAGCTTAGCGGTCCGATTCGAGCAGTACTTC. Its protein is CASSLAVRFEQYF. The full variable domain, completed using reference TRBV7-2 and TRBJ2-7, is GAGVSQSPSNKVTEKGKDVELRCDPISGHTALYWYRQSLGQGLEFLIYFQGNSAPDKSGLPSDRFSAERTGGSVSTLTIQRTQQEDSAVYLCASSLAVRFEQYFGPGTRLTVT.

The rearrangement joins TRBV6-5 to TRBJ2-5, with D perhaps given as TRBD1 or TRBD2 (7 bases each). This CDR3 comprises 15 residues. CDR1 and CDR2 from the germline V gene are MNHEY and SVGAGI. V gave up 4 bases and J gave up 2 bases, with 14 bases separating them. For the CDR3, the DNA is TGTGCCAGCAGTTGGGGGGGACAGATGCAAGAGACCCAGTACTTC. This codes for CASSWGGQMQETQYF.

The chain couples TRBV7-8 to TRBJ1-1; no clear D. The CDR3 is 13 amino acids. V dropped 1 base and J dropped 1 base, with 4 bases sitting between them. Germline CDR1 is SGHVS and CDR2 is FQNEAQ. The CDR3 loop is CASSLEANTEAFF. The CDR3 nucleotides read TGTGCCAGCAGCTTAGAGGCGAACACTGAAGCTTTCTTT.

Note on this clone: This specimen includes other DNA sequences encoding the same CDR3. The DNA of the CDR3 is TGTGCCAGCAGCTTAGCCGGGGGATATGGCTACACCTTC. It yields the protein CASSLAGGYGYTF. This chain joins TRBV7-9 and TRBJ1-2; possible D gene TRBD1, 5 bases. The CDR3 runs 13 residues. Looked up from germline, CDR1 is SEHNR and CDR2 is FQNEAQ (reference sequence). V was cut by 0 bases and J by 5 bases, with 7 bases left in between.

This sequence joins TRBV6-1 and TRBJ1-1; D gene ambiguous. CDR1 is MNHNS and CDR2 is SASEGT in the germline V gene. The V end lost 2 bases, the J end lost 4 bases, and 17 bases lay between the germline ends. This CDR3 has 16 residues. As DNA, the CDR3 is TGTGCCAGCAGTGAACGCCCGGGTTTAGCCTCCACTGAAGCTTTCTTT. Its protein is CASSERPGLASTEAFF.

The DNA of the CDR3 is TGTGCCAGCACCCAACATGAGGGGGGAGAGACCCAGTACTTC. Translating it yields CASTQHEGGETQYF. This sequence joins TRBV25-1 and TRBJ2-5; D might be TRBD1 or TRBD2, each matching 6 bases. The CDR3 consists of 14 residues. The V end was cut by 7 bases, the J end by 4 bases, with 16 bases between. Germline V CDR1 and CDR2: MGHDK, SYGVNS. Full variable domain (outside the CDR3, taken from reference TRBV25-1 and TRBJ2-5): EADIYQTPRYLVIGTGKKITLECSQTMGHDKMYWYQQDPGMELHLIHYSYGVNSTEKGDLSSESTVSRIRTEHFPLTLESARPSHTSQYLCASTQHEGGETQYFGPGTRLLVL.

The CDR3 DNA sequence: TGTGCCAGCAGCTCCGGGGGCAACAGGGAATACGAGCAGTACTTC. Its translation: CASSSGGNREYEQYF. V usage is TRBV7-9 and J usage is TRBJ2-7; possibly TRBD1 or TRBD2 for D (6 bases each). Trimming left V 4 bases short and J 4 bases short, with 17 bases between. Germline CDR1 and CDR2: SEHNR and FQNEAQ (reference sequence). This CDR3 is 15 amino acids long.

This chain uses TRBV27 with TRBJ2-1, with a tentative D call TRBD1 (6 bases). The CDR3 runs 13 residues. The V end was cut by 2 bases, the J end by 9 bases, with 11 bases between. Germline loops: CDR1 MNHEY, CDR2 SMNVEV (reference sequence). The CDR3 protein is CASSLGQKAEQFF. The CDR3 DNA reads TGTGCCAGCAGTTTAGGACAGAAGGCTGAGCAGTTCTTC.

The rearrangement joins TRBV19 to TRBJ2-7; TRBD1 might be the D (5 bases). The ends were cut back, 0 bases at V and 2 bases at J, with 11 bases in the middle. The length of the CDR3 is 15 residues. Germline lookup yields CDR1 LNHDA and CDR2 SQIVND (reference sequence). DNA for the CDR3: TGTGCCAGTAGTATAGACCCCGACAGAGCCTACGAGCAGTACTTC. It yields the protein CASSIDPDRAYEQYF.

This clone was seen a single time. The V call is TRBV27, the J call TRBJ2-1, with 7 bases aligning to TRBD2. The germline V gene has CDR1 MNHEY and CDR2 SMNVEV (reference sequence). This CDR3 region has 19 residues. Trimming removed 8 bases from V and 1 base from J; junction bases left unmatched: 20. The CDR3 coding sequence is TGTGCCAGCGCTGGTTGGCGGCCGGGCGGGAGCCAGTCCTACAATGAGCAGTTCTTC. It is translated as CASAGWRPGGSQSYNEQFF.

The rearrangement joins TRBV11-2 to TRBJ1-1, with a tentative D call TRBD1 (6 bases). The V end lost 4 bases, the J end lost 1 base, and 13 bases lay between the germline ends. Germline V gene data show CDR1 as SGHAT and CDR2 as FQNNGV. The CDR3 has 15 residues. Here the CDR3 reads CASSSWDTENTEAFF. The CDR3 DNA reads TGTGCCAGCAGCTCCTGGGACACAGAGAACACTGAAGCTTTCTTT.

Worth noting for this clone: Other DNA sequences from this sample encode an identical CDR3 as well. This rearrangement joins TRBV9 to TRBJ2-5; no reliable D call. This CDR3 comprises 13 residues. Germline V gene sequence: CDR1 SGDLS, CDR2 YYNGEE. Trimming shortened V by 3 bases and J by 0 bases, and 6 bases separated the two germline ends. CDR3 in amino acids: CASSEGYQETQYF. CDR3 nucleotides: TGTGCCAGCAGCGAAGGGTACCAAGAGACCCAGTACTTC.

The chain joins TRBV7-3 to TRBJ2-5, with TRBD1 matching 10 bases. This CDR3 region has 15 residues. After removal of 6 bases from V and 5 bases from J, the junction contained 9 bases not matched to a gene. Per the germline V gene, CDR1 is SGHTA and CDR2 is FQGTGA. CDR3 sequence: CASRCDRGREETQYF. The CDR3 nucleotides are TGTGCCAGCAGATGCGACAGGGGGCGTGAGGAGACCCAGTACTTC.

Comment on this clone: At the DNA level, this CDR3 is encoded by other sequences in the same sample as well. V is TRBV6-5 and J is TRBJ1-6; D unresolved. Trimming cost V 0 bases and J 9 bases, with 6 bases left between them. The CDR3 contains 13 residues. Germline values: CDR1 MNHEY, CDR2 SVGAGI. The CDR3 spells CASSYSNASPLHF. The CDR3 DNA sequence: TGTGCCAGCAGTTACTCTAACGCTTCACCCCTCCACTTT.

This chain uses TRBV7-8 with TRBJ1-1; TRBD1 might be the D (6 bases). Germline lookup yields CDR1 SGHVS and CDR2 FQNEAQ. The CDR3 spans 15 residues. V shed 5 bases and J shed 6 bases, with 19 bases lying between them. For the CDR3, the DNA is TGTGCCAGCAGCCCGACCAGGGGAAGTATCTCTGAAGCTTTCTTT. This sequence encodes CASSPTRGSISEAFF.

The chain employs TRBV9 and TRBJ2-3; no definite D call. Germline CDR1 is SGDLS and CDR2 is YYNGEE. The CDR3 has 16 amino acids. Trimming stripped 0 bases from V and 4 bases from J, with 15 bases between. CDR3 sequence reads: CASSVVAVRNADTQYF. CDR3 nucleotide sequence: TGTGCCAGCAGCGTAGTTGCTGTGCGGAACGCAGATACGCAGTATTTT.

The genes are TRBV4-1 and TRBJ1-6; D may be TRBD1 (5 bases). Trimming left V 0 bases short and J 9 bases short, with 15 bases between. In germline, CDR1 is MGHRA, CDR2 YSYEKL. This CDR3 has 16 residues. CDR3 DNA sequence: TGCGCCAGCAGCCAAGATCTCGGGGGATACGGTTCACCCCTCCACTTT. Amino acids: CASSQDLGGYGSPLHF.

The chain carries TRBV4-2 and TRBJ1-1; TRBD1 is a possible D gene (6 bases). This CDR3 contains 16 residues. V lost 2 bases, J lost 4 bases, and 17 bases lay in between. Germline V gene lookup returns CDR1 LGHNA and CDR2 YNFKEQ. CDR3 loop: CASSQYQGPVFTEAFF. Written as DNA, the CDR3 is TGTGCCAGCAGCCAATACCAGGGGCCGGTTTTCACTGAAGCTTTCTTT.

As regards this clone: The sample carries other DNA sequences with the same CDR3. The CDR3 is CASSVGGLSYEQYF. DNA of the CDR3: TGTGCCAGCAGCGTAGGGGGCCTTTCCTACGAGCAGTACTTC. The rearrangement links TRBV9 to TRBJ2-7, with a possible D match to TRBD1 (5 bases). The CDR3 runs to 14 residues. V gave up 0 bases and J gave up 1 base, with 8 bases separating them. Germline loops: CDR1 SGDLS, CDR2 YYNGEE.

The chain employs TRBV4-3 and TRBJ2-7; D remains unclear. V was shortened by 0 bases and J by 0 bases, with 9 bases between the two germline ends. The germline V gene encodes CDR1 LGHNA and CDR2 YSLEER. CDR3 length: 15 residues. The CDR3 region is CASSQDKSPSYEQYF. The CDR3 DNA reads as TGCGCCAGCAGCCAAGATAAGAGTCCCTCCTACGAGCAGTACTTC.

The rearrangement joins TRBV15 to TRBJ2-2, with 8 bases lining up with TRBD1. V shed 0 bases and J 5 bases; nucleotides not matched to a gene: 5. Germline values: CDR1 LNHNV, CDR2 YYDKDF (reference sequence). This CDR3 is 16 amino acids long. The CDR3 DNA reads as TGTGCCACCAGCAGAGAGACAGGGGACCCGACCGGGGAGCTGTTTTTT. Protein sequence: CATSRETGDPTGELFF.